This is a list of T cell receptor beta chains from one sample in a study of CD8+ T cells in alopecia areata. Here immunoSEQ multiplex PCR was the method, and the copy in TCRdb shows in-frame clones only, minus some. Here the sample spans about 200,000 clones, 57% being singletons. The sample here was CD4+ T cells sorted from blood, taken at week 0. The receptors stem from a human donor with alopecia areata. The CDR3 runs from the conserved cysteine through the conserved F or W. The order of the fields is J gene, V gene, CDR3 protein.

J gene: TRBJ2-7; V gene: TRBV5-1; CDR3 protein: CASSNGRSVSYEQYF
J gene: TRBJ1-2; V gene: TRBV5-6; CDR3 protein: CASSLAEMVYGYTF
J gene: TRBJ2-6; V gene: TRBV14; CDR3 protein: CASSFFGGSGANVLTF
J gene: TRBJ2-5; V gene: TRBV6-6; CDR3 protein: CASSRPMEGLKTQYF
J gene: TRBJ2-2; V gene: TRBV5-1; CDR3 protein: CASSQTRNTGELFF
J gene: TRBJ2-7; V gene: TRBV7-9; CDR3 protein: CASSPQGNEQYF
J gene: TRBJ2-1; V gene: TRBV4-2; CDR3 protein: CASSQEPGLGNNEQFF
J gene: TRBJ2-3; V gene: TRBV27; CDR3 protein: CASSLSDADTQYF
J gene: TRBJ1-5; V gene: TRBV7-9; CDR3 protein: CASSPVTTDQPQHF
J gene: TRBJ2-7; V gene: TRBV5-1; CDR3 protein: CASSPAGGPSYEQYF
J gene: TRBJ2-1; V gene: TRBV30; CDR3 protein: CAWRRPSRQSEQFF
J gene: TRBJ2-1; V gene: TRBV4-1; CDR3 protein: CASSRGTSGSIEQFF
J gene: TRBJ2-6; V gene: TRBV7-2; CDR3 protein: CASSADRGSSGANVLTF
J gene: TRBJ2-3; V gene: TRBV5-1; CDR3 protein: CASSLATGPDTQYF
J gene: TRBJ2-5; V gene: TRBV6-1; CDR3 protein: CASSKTGEETQYF
J gene: TRBJ2-7; V gene: TRBV7-9; CDR3 protein: CASSNWRQSYEQYF
J gene: TRBJ2-4; V gene: TRBV7-6; CDR3 protein: CASSSSLNIQYF
J gene: TRBJ2-5; V gene: TRBV4-1; CDR3 protein: CASSQLGLAGSQETQYF
J gene: TRBJ2-7; V gene: TRBV10-3; CDR3 protein: CAISLDSSSYEQYF
J gene: TRBJ2-1; V gene: TRBV30; CDR3 protein: CAWATRGHSYNEQFF
J gene: TRBJ2-1; V gene: TRBV30; CDR3 protein: CAWSRGPYNEQFF
J gene: TRBJ2-1; V gene: TRBV19; CDR3 protein: CASIHEQFF
J gene: TRBJ1-3; V gene: TRBV11-2; CDR3 protein: CASSETRSTIYF
J gene: TRBJ2-1; V gene: TRBV30; CDR3 protein: CAWSRGTGTYNEQFF
J gene: TRBJ2-1; V gene: TRBV7-8; CDR3 protein: CASSLFRDSLFF
J gene: TRBJ2-1; V gene: TRBV5-1; CDR3 protein: CASSFGAGGRSYNEQFF
J gene: TRBJ2-2; V gene: TRBV5-1; CDR3 protein: CASSFLLVQDGELFF